This T cell receptor beta chain was captured in a study of cytomegalovirus exposure and HLA in healthy donors. Study conclusions and caveats: The majority of TCR sequences were rare, yet some public TCRs appeared in many donors.

The PCR contained 60 Vbeta and 13 Jbeta primers. Profiling relied on immunoSEQ multiplex PCR, and the TCRdb table lists in-frame clones only, not all of them. The data hold over 150,000 clones, with around 75% observed a single time. The germline gives CDR1 MNHNY, CDR2 SVGAGI (reference sequence). This CDR3 spans 15 amino acids. V dropped 4 bases and J dropped 8 bases, with 20 bases sitting between them. Points on this clone: Its antigen is as yet unknown.

This rearrangement joins TRBV6-6 to TRBJ1-2; D not resolved. The origin of this receptor is a male donor in good health and CMV-seronegative. The specimen sequenced was PBMCs. The DNA for the CDR3 is TGTGCCAGCAGTTCCCCAAGGGCCGAGGGAGAAGGCTACACCTTC. The encoded protein is CASSSPRAEGEGYTF.